This T cell receptor (beta chain) was sequenced for a study of shared clonotypes between healthy human individuals. Study-level information: Per donor, CD8 memory used one plate, CD8 naive used two, CD4 memory used three and CD4 naive used three.

With respect to this clone: Its target is not known.

Overall study findings and caveats: A reduction in generation probabilities was seen for non-shared clonotypes relative to those shared by all four donors.

The test was conducted at deep level. Repertoires were generated with immunoSEQ multiplex PCR, while TCRdb's copy carries only in-frame clones and drops some. The sample lists some 2.3 million clones, 85% to 95% occurring once. Germline V gives CDR1 MDHEN, CDR2 SYDVKM. CDR3 length: 13 amino acids. V was clipped by 6 bases and J by 12 bases; unmatched bases: 13. J is TRBJ1-1 and V is TRBV28; TRBD1 aligns across 7 bases. The material sequenced was naive CD4+ T cells from PBMCs. Subset indicated: CD45RA+ positively selected. This sequence was found in a man aged 18 to 30 in good health. Some clones in this sample may be carry-over from other donors' samples. CDR3 sequence: CASSSDRARPTFF. The CDR3 DNA reads TGTGCCAGCAGCAGCGACAGGGCCCGGCCGACTTTCTTT.